The 32 T cell receptor beta chains below were found in one sample sequenced in a study of vaccination effects on CD4 cells after COVID-19. No antigen has been identified for these receptors. In the ViraFEST assay, antigen-specific CD4+ clonotypes were identified by expansion after peptide-pool stimulation. Once cultured for approximately ten days, the cells underwent separation to obtain CD4+ T cells. Each participant was given two doses of one vaccine (BNT162b2 or mRNA-1273). Generated by immunoSEQ multiplex PCR, the TCRdb table keeps only in-frame clones and is missing some. The repertoire holds 75,000 to 100,000 clones, with over 70% as singletons. This sample comprised CD4+ T cells from PBMCs cultured with HCoV-OC43 spike peptides, obtained after COVID-19 vaccination. Indicated subset: HCoV-OC43 spike overlapping peptide pool stimulation. The origin of the receptors is a human donor who received a COVID-19 vaccine.

The chain couples TRBV24-1 to TRBJ2-1; 8 bases are a match to TRBD2. The CDR3 totals 18 residues. Germline V gives CDR1 KGHDR, CDR2 SFDVKD. Losses at the gene ends were 2 bases for V and 4 bases for J; bases not matched to a gene: 12. CDR3: CATSDSTRGGLGYNEQFF. Written as DNA, the CDR3 is TGTGCCACCAGTGATTCCACCCGGGGGGGGCTCGGGTACAATGAGCAGTTCTTC.

The chain has TRBV5-1 and TRBJ1-3; no firm D call. The CDR3 contains 15 residues. Germline V gene sequence: CDR1 SGHRS, CDR2 YFSETQ. With 1 base removed from V and 1 base from J, the gap between germline ends came to 9 bases. The CDR3 DNA sequence: TGCGCCAGCAGCTTGCAACCGGGGTCTGGAAACACCATATATTTT. Protein: CASSLQPGSGNTIYF.

The chain has TRBV3-1 (or the pseudogene TRBV3-2) and TRBJ2-5, with a tentative D call TRBD2 (6 bases). Looked up from germline, CDR1 is LGHDT and CDR2 is YNNKEL (reference sequence). The CDR3 has 14 residues. V lost 4 bases to trimming and J lost 4 bases, with 13 bases between them. CDR3 amino acids: CASSPVGGSETQYF. Written as DNA, the CDR3 is TGTGCCAGCAGCCCCGTAGGAGGGTCAGAGACCCAGTACTTC.

The V and J genes are TRBV20-1 and TRBJ1-4, with D perhaps TRBD1 (6 bases). V lost 3 bases to trimming and J lost 8 bases, with 13 bases between them. Germline V gene lookup returns CDR1 DFQATT and CDR2 SNEGSKA (reference sequence). The CDR3 covers 13 residues. CDR3 in amino acids: CSASNQGREKLFF. CDR3 bases: TGCAGTGCTAGTAACCAGGGGAGAGAAAAACTGTTTTTT.

The rearrangement links TRBV4-1 to TRBJ2-2; no clear D. The V gene's germline CDR1 is MGHRA and CDR2 YSYEKL. V lost 2 bases and J 0 bases, leaving 22 bases between the germline ends. The CDR3 length is 20 residues. This CDR3 reads CASSQLPTQAEYANTGELFF. The CDR3 DNA sequence: TGCGCCAGCAGCCAACTTCCCACGCAGGCGGAATACGCGAACACCGGGGAGCTGTTTTTT.

The chain combines TRBV19 with TRBJ2-1, with D unclear. The germline V gene encodes CDR1 LNHDA and CDR2 SQIVND (reference sequence). CDR3 length: 13 amino acids. V lost 10 bases, J lost 15 bases, and 25 bases lay in between. The CDR3 loop reads CATSIRAGHPAFF. CDR3 sequence (DNA): TGTGCCACCTCGATCCGGGCAGGCCACCCGGCGTTCTTC.

V and J are TRBV11-2 and TRBJ1-2, with D maybe TRBD1 (6 bases). Per germline, CDR1 SGHAT and CDR2 FQNNGV. The CDR3 covers 16 residues. The ends were cut back, 5 bases at V and 2 bases at J, with 18 bases in the middle. CDR3 protein: CASSVGDIHSNYGYTF. CDR3 nucleotide sequence: TGTGCCAGCAGCGTAGGGGACATCCATTCAAACTATGGCTACACCTTC.

The CDR3 bases are TGTGCCACCAGTGGCTTCGGGACCCGAAATACGCAGTATTTT. The encoded protein is CATSGFGTRNTQYF. The chain links TRBV24-1 to TRBJ2-3, with D perhaps being TRBD1 or TRBD2 (5 bases each). Germline V gene lookup returns CDR1 KGHDR and CDR2 SFDVKD. Trimming took 5 bases from V and 7 from J, leaving 15 bases between them. This CDR3 comprises 14 residues.

This clone was seen only a few times. V usage is TRBV5-8 and J usage is TRBJ1-1, with TRBD1 matching 7 bases. Losses at the gene ends were 7 bases for V and 0 bases for J; bases not matched to a gene: 18. CDR1 SGHTS and CDR2 YDEGEE come from the germline V gene. This CDR3 comprises 18 residues. This chain's CDR3 is CASPRLGQRHDMNTEAFF. The DNA of the CDR3 is TGTGCCAGCCCTCGACTGGGACAGCGACATGACATGAACACTGAAGCTTTCTTT.

This chain links TRBV19 with TRBJ2-2, with D perhaps matching TRBD1 (6 bases). Germline values: CDR1 LNHDA, CDR2 SQIVND (reference sequence). The CDR3 has 16 residues. Trimming shortened V by 6 bases and J by 1 base, and 15 bases separated the two germline ends. The CDR3 DNA is TGTGCCAGTAGCCGAGCCGGGACAAGGAACACCGGGGAGCTGTTTTTT. This encodes CASSRAGTRNTGELFF.

The rearrangement joins TRBV7-3 to TRBJ2-3; D may correspond to TRBD1 or TRBD2 (6 bases each). Germline CDR1 and CDR2: SGHTA and FQGTGA. CDR3 length: 19 amino acids. V gave up 2 bases and J gave up 6 bases, with 27 bases separating them. DNA of the CDR3: TGTGCCAGCAGCTTAGGTCGTGGACAGTCTGTGTTCGGGGGCGATACGCAGTATTTT. As protein: CASSLGRGQSVFGGDTQYF.

J is TRBJ2-1 and V is TRBV5-1, with D unclear. Per the germline V gene, CDR1 is SGHRS and CDR2 is YFSETQ. The CDR3 runs 12 residues. V dropped 0 bases and J dropped 6 bases, with 4 bases sitting between them. This CDR3 is CASSLEANEQFF. As DNA, the CDR3 is TGCGCCAGCAGCTTGGAGGCCAATGAGCAGTTCTTC.

This chain uses TRBV24-1 with TRBJ1-1; perhaps TRBD1 as D (6 bases). The V end lost 2 bases, the J end lost 10 bases, and 16 bases lay between the germline ends. Germline V lookup: CDR1 KGHDR, CDR2 SFDVKD. The CDR3 covers 14 residues. As DNA, the CDR3 is TGTGCCACCAGTGATTCGGGGGCGGGAAAGAGAGCTTTCTTT. Its protein product is CATSDSGAGKRAFF.

The rearrangement uses TRBV12-3 or TRBV12-4 and TRBJ2-2; TRBD2 matches 7 bases. There are 12 residues in the CDR3. Losses at the gene ends were 9 bases for V and 6 bases for J; bases not matched to a gene: 4. The chain's CDR3 is CARGGIAGELFF. The CDR3 DNA is TGTGCCAGGGGGGGGATAGCCGGGGAGCTGTTTTTT.

This clone was seen a single time. The chain combines TRBV5-6 with TRBJ1-3; no clear D gene. The CDR3 contains 17 residues. The V end lost 4 bases, the J end lost 0 bases, and 17 bases lay between the germline ends. The germline gives CDR1 SGHDT, CDR2 YYEEEE. CDR3: CASSPAPARHSGNTIYF. The CDR3 DNA reads as TGTGCCAGCAGCCCAGCCCCCGCCCGGCACTCTGGAAACACCATATATTTT.

The rearrangement joins TRBV7-9 to TRBJ2-4; D possibly corresponds to TRBD2 (5 bases). The CDR3 runs to 15 residues. V was cut by 5 bases and J by 3 bases, with 14 bases left in between. Germline lookup yields CDR1 SEHNR and CDR2 FQNEAQ (reference sequence). The CDR3 sequence is CASSLWGDGKNIQYF. The CDR3 DNA reads TGTGCCAGCAGCCTGTGGGGAGACGGCAAAAACATTCAGTACTTC. Supplemented by reference TRBV7-9 and TRBJ2-4, the full variable domain reads DTGVSQNPRHKITKRGQNVTFRCDPISEHNRLYWYRQTLGQGPEFLTYFQNEAQLEKSRLLSDRFSAERPKGSFSTLEIQRTEQGDSAMYLCASSLWGDGKNIQYFGAGTRLSVL.

V is TRBV19 and J is TRBJ1-2; a possible D gene is TRBD1 (6 bases). The CDR3 is 14 amino acids. In germline, CDR1 is LNHDA, CDR2 SQIVND (reference sequence). Trimming took off 5 bases at V and 1 base at J, with 11 bases between the two ends. The CDR3 loop is CASSAGVDNYGYTF. CDR3 nucleotides: TGTGCCAGTAGTGCAGGGGTCGATAACTATGGCTACACCTTC.

The chain carries TRBV27 and TRBJ1-5; D possibly corresponds to TRBD1 (6 bases). Germline CDR1 is MNHEY and CDR2 is SMNVEV (reference sequence). V gave up 2 bases and J gave up 4 bases, with 12 bases separating them. The CDR3 extends over 15 amino acids. CDR3 in DNA: TGTGCCAGCAGTTTAAGCCGGGACAAAAATCAGCCCCAGCATTTT. Protein sequence: CASSLSRDKNQPQHF.

The rearrangement joins TRBV12-3 or TRBV12-4 to TRBJ1-1; D unclear. V was trimmed by 8 bases and J by 3 bases, leaving 10 bases between them. The CDR3 spans 12 residues. As DNA, the CDR3 is TGTGCCAGCGGGCGTGGGTACACTGAAGCTTTCTTT. This sequence encodes CASGRGYTEAFF.

The chain carries TRBV9 and TRBJ2-5, with a tentative D call TRBD2 (5 bases). This CDR3 region has 13 residues. Trimming cost V 0 bases and J 6 bases, with 9 bases left between them. CDR1 is SGDLS and CDR2 is YYNGEE in the germline V gene. In DNA form, the CDR3 reads TGTGCCAGCAGCGTAGTAGTCGGGAAGACCCAGTACTTC. It is translated as CASSVVVGKTQYF.

The chain uses TRBV5-1 and TRBJ2-3, with 7 positions matching TRBD2. The V gene's germline CDR1 is SGHRS and CDR2 YFSETQ. V trimming: 3 bases; J trimming: 2 bases; junction bases outside the gene matches: 6. The CDR3 runs 15 residues. The DNA of the CDR3 is TGCGCCAGCAGCTCACAAGCGGGGTTCACAGATACGCAGTATTTT. The encoded protein is CASSSQAGFTDTQYF.

The chain carries TRBV5-6 and TRBJ1-2, with TRBD1 matching 10 bases. This CDR3 spans 16 amino acids. V was pared by 4 bases and J by 8 bases, with 14 bases of the junction left unmatched. CDR1 SGHDT and CDR2 YYEEEE come from the germline V gene. In DNA, the CDR3 is TGTGCCAGCAGCACCCCGGGGGACAGGGGTTCGATCGGCTACACCTTC. Protein: CASSTPGDRGSIGYTF. The complete variable domain, with remaining parts taken from reference TRBV5-6 and TRBJ1-2, reads DAGVTQSPTHLIKTRGQQVTLRCSPKSGHDTVSWYQQALGQGPQFIFQYYEEEERQRGNFPDRFSGHQFPNYSSELNVNALLLGDSALYLCASSTPGDRGSIGYTFGSGTRLTVV.

This chain uses TRBV3-1 (or the pseudogene TRBV3-2) with TRBJ2-3; TRBD1 matches at 10 bases. With V trimmed by 3 bases and J by 1 base, 4 bases remained unmatched. The CDR3 totals 16 residues. Germline V gene lookup returns CDR1 LGHDT and CDR2 YNNKEL (reference sequence). DNA of the CDR3: TGTGCCAGCAGCCACTCCGGGACAGGGGGCACAGATACGCAGTATTTT. Its translation: CASSHSGTGGTDTQYF.

This clone has a single count. The chain joins TRBV5-1 to TRBJ2-5, with D possibly called TRBD1 or TRBD2 (7 bases each). The CDR3 has 18 residues. Germline CDR1 reads SGHRS; CDR2 reads YFSETQ. V gave up 0 bases and J gave up 6 bases, with 24 bases separating them. The CDR3 sequence: CASSLDQGRGGGGKTQYF. The CDR3 DNA sequence: TGCGCCAGCAGCTTGGACCAGGGCCGGGGAGGGGGCGGAAAGACCCAGTACTTC.

The J gene is TRBJ1-2, the V gene TRBV27, with a possible D match to TRBD1 (5 bases). The germline V and J ends were trimmed by 10 bases and 4 bases, with 19 bases remaining between them. Looked up from germline, CDR1 is MNHEY and CDR2 is SMNVEV (reference sequence). CDR3 length equals 14 residues. The CDR3 coding sequence is TGTGCCACTGCCACAGCGGGGGGGAGCTATGGCTACACCTTC. Translating gives CATATAGGSYGYTF.

The genes are TRBV27 and TRBJ2-2; D may be TRBD1 (6 bases). Germline values: CDR1 MNHEY, CDR2 SMNVEV (reference sequence). The germline V and J ends were trimmed by 6 bases and 2 bases, with 7 bases remaining between them. The CDR3 covers 13 residues. CDR3 loop: CASRGHNTGELFF. The CDR3 DNA follows: TGTGCCAGCAGGGGACACAACACCGGGGAGCTGTTTTTT.

The chain uses TRBV5-5 and TRBJ1-1; D gene ambiguous. The germline CDR1 and CDR2 sequences are SGHKS and YYEKEE (reference sequence). This CDR3 comprises 14 residues. The ends were cut back, 4 bases at V and 0 bases at J, with 10 bases in the middle. The CDR3 sequence is CASSSRPMNTEAFF. Written as DNA, the CDR3 is TGTGCCAGCAGCAGCAGACCCATGAACACTGAAGCTTTCTTT.

The V gene is TRBV9, the J gene TRBJ1-6, with a weak D call TRBD1 (5 bases). The CDR3 spans 15 residues. Deletions cut 5 bases from V and 0 bases from J, with 9 bases between. Per germline, CDR1 SGDLS and CDR2 YYNGEE. CDR3 in DNA: TGTGCCAGCAGGCCGGGGACCTCCTATAATTCACCCCTCCACTTT. Amino acid sequence: CASRPGTSYNSPLHF.

Concerning this clone: The junction and the germline gene differ at one end; a read error may be behind it. The chain joins TRBV6-5 to TRBJ2-1; D is ambiguous. The CDR3 totals 13 residues. Germline values: CDR1 MNHEY, CDR2 SVGAGI. Written as DNA, the CDR3 is TGTGCCAGCATCCGGGCCGGCTACGATGAGCAGTTCTTC. Amino acid sequence: CASIRAGYDEQFF.

A remark on this clone: In the same sample, other DNA sequences code for this CDR3. The chain employs TRBV18 and TRBJ2-3, with D hard to call. This CDR3 has 13 residues. Deletions cut 2 bases from V and 0 bases from J, with 3 bases between. Germline assignment: CDR1 KGHSH and CDR2 LQKENI. The CDR3 here is CASSPGSTDTQYF. Written as DNA, the CDR3 is TGTGCCAGCTCACCAGGGAGCACAGATACGCAGTATTTT.

V and J are TRBV25-1 and TRBJ1-2; no definite D call. The germline CDR1 and CDR2 sequences are MGHDK and SYGVNS. V gave up 3 bases and J gave up 7 bases, with 15 bases separating them. The CDR3 extends over 14 amino acids. The CDR3 reads CASSEGDRGSGYTF. The CDR3 DNA reads TGTGCCAGCAGTGAGGGTGATCGAGGGTCTGGCTACACCTTC.

The chain employs TRBV9 and TRBJ1-6; D is unclear. Trimming pared 4 bases from V and 6 bases from J, leaving 8 bases between. CDR3 length: 13 amino acids. Germline values: CDR1 SGDLS, CDR2 YYNGEE. In DNA, the CDR3 is TGTGCCAGCAGCTTTGAAGGTAATTCACCCCTCCACTTT. It codes for CASSFEGNSPLHF.